The present entry profiles one T cell receptor beta chain with its context. Its antigen is undetermined. The CDR3 is made up of 11 amino acids. V was cut by 3 bases and J by 6 bases, with 9 bases left in between. CDR1 DFQATT and CDR2 SNEGSKA come from the germline V gene (reference sequence). Random-hexamer reverse transcription was applied to about 0.5 to 1 ug RNA. Across 54 Vbeta and 13 Jbeta, TCR beta CDR3 was amplified with immunoSEQ multiplex PCR. MiXCR was run by TCRdb on the immunoSEQ multiplex PCR reads, yielding one entry per CDR3 protein. The table includes 84,000 or so distinct CDR3 sequences, 85% to 95% detected once. These data are taken from a study of CD8 T cells in Susac syndrome. General study points: TEMRA cells and active patients showed peak Susac CD8+ clonal expansion.

The chain joins TRBV20-1 to TRBJ2-7, with a tentative D call TRBD1 (5 bases). Sequencing used CD8+ T cells from PBMCs. The origin of this receptor is a human donor with Susac syndrome. CDR3 loop: CSARLGAEQYF. CDR3 DNA sequence: TGCAGTGCTAGGTTAGGGGCCGAGCAGTACTTC.